Detailed here is one T cell receptor beta chain. Its antigen is not known. The data were produced by immunoSEQ multiplex PCR, yet TCRdb's version contains in-frame clones alone and is incomplete. The sample shows about 190,000 clones, around 90% of them seen only once. This sample was taken from a study of T cell responses to AZD1222 COVID-19 vaccine. Study-wide results and caveats: Breadth and depth of Spike-specific TCRs rose after two AZD1222 doses. Repertoires were obtained solely post-peak T cell response.

The material sequenced was peripheral blood, taken on day 0 of AZD1222 vaccination. This clonotype was sampled from an adult in good health.

CDR3 region: CASTRTGVILSGNTIYF. The CDR3 DNA reads TGTGCCAGCACCCGGACAGGGGTAATCCTCTCTGGAAACACCATATATTTT. This rearrangement joins TRBV2 to TRBJ1-3; 9 bases fit TRBD1. CDR1 is SNHLY and CDR2 is FYNNEI in the germline V gene. The CDR3 runs to 17 residues. The trim removed 7 bases at V and 0 bases at J, leaving 10 bases unmatched.